Sequencing of this T cell receptor beta chain was carried out in a study of T cells in Graves' hyperthyroidism and ophthalmopathy. Study-wide context: Before any treatment, at initial diagnosis, peripheral blood was collected. Study conclusions and caveats: Ophthalmopathy was told apart from stable hyperthyroidism by a 13 V-J model.

Amplification yielded TCR beta CDR3 regions, with RNA transcripts as the source. TCR CDR3 regions were first amplified by RT-PCR with HTBI primers. TCRdb re-called the multiplex PCR reads with MiXCR, one entry per CDR3 protein. The sample holds some 800,000 distinct CDR3 sequences, 35% to 40% seen once. Pregnant or lactating patients were excluded, as were those with uncontrolled infection or other autoimmune disease. Trimming removed 4 bases at V and 6 bases at J, with 18 bases between. The germline V gene encodes CDR1 SNHLY and CDR2 FYNNEI. The CDR3 is made up of 15 amino acids. As concerns this clonotype: What it binds is not known.

The chain joins TRBV2 to TRBJ1-1, with D unclear. The TCR comes from a man younger than 30 with Graves' hyperthyroidism. Sequencing was performed on blood. CDR3 DNA: TGTGCCAGCAGTGGGACGATTATAAACGGCGCTGAAGCTTTCTTT. This encodes CASSGTIINGAEAFF. Complete variable domain (other parts from reference TRBV2 and TRBJ1-1): EPEVTQTPSHQVTQMGQEVILRCVPISNHLYFYWYRQILGQKVEFLVSFYNNEISEKSEIFDDQFSVERPDGSNFTLKIRSTKLEDSAMYFCASSGTIINGAEAFFGQGTRLTVV.